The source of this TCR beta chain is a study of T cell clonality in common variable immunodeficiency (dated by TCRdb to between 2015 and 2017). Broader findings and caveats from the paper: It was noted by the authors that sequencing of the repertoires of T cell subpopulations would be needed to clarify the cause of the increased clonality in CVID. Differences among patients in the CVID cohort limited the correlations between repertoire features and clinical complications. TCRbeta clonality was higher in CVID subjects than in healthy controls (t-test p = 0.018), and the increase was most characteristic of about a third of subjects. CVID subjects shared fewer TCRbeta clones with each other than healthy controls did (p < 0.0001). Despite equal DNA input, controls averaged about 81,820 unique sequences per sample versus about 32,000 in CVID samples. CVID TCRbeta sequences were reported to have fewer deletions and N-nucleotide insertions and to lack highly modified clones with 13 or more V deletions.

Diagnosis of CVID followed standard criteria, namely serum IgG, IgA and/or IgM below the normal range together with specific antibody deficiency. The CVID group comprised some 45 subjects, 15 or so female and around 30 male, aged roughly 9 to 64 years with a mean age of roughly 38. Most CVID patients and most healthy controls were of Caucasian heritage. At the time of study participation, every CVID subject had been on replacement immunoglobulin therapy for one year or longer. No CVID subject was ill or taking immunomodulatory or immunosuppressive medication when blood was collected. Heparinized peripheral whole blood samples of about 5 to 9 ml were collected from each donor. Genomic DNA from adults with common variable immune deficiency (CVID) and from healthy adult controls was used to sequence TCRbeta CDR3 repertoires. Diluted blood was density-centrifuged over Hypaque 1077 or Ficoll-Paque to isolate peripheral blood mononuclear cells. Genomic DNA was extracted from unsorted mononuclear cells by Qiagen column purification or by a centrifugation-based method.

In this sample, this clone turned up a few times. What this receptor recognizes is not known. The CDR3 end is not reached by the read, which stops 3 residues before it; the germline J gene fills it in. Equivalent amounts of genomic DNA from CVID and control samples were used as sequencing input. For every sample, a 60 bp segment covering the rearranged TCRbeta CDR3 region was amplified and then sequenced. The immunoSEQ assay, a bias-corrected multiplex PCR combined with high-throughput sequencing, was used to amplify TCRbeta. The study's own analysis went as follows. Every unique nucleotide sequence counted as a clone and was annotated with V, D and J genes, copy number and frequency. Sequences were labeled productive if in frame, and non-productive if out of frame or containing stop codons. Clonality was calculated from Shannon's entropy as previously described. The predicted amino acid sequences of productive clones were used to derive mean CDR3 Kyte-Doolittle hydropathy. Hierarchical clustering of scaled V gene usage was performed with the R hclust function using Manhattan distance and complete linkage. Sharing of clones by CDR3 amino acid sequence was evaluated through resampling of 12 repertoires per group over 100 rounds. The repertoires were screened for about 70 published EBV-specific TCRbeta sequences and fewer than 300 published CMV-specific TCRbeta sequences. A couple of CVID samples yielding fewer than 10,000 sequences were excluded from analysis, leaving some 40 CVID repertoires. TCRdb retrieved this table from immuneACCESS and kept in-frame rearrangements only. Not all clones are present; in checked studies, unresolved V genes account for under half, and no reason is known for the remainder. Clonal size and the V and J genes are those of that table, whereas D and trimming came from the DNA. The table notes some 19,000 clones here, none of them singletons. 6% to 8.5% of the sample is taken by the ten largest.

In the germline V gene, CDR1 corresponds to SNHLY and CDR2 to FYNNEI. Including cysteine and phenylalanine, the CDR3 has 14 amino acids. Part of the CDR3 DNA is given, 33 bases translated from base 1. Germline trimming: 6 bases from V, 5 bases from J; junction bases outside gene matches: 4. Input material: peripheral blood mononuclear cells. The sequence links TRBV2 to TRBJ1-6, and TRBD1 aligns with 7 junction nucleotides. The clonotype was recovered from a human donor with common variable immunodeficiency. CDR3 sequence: CASRGDSDNSPLHF. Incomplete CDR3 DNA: TGTGCCAGCAGGGGGGACAGCGATAATTCACCC.